Following are 2 T cell receptor beta chains from one sample sequenced in a study of OX40 agonist ivuxolimab in advanced cancers. Produced via immunoSEQ multiplex PCR; TCRdb's table is partial and in-frame only. The sample lists almost 80,000 clones, about 84% seen once, with 0.4% to 0.55% in the top ten. The source material was CD4+ or CD8+ T cells sorted from blood, sampled in a trial of the OX40 agonist ivuxolimab. These receptors originate from an adult with an advanced solid tumor such as melanoma, head and neck, liver or kidney cancer.

The chain has TRBV7-9 and TRBJ1-1; D uncertain. V lost 2 bases and J 3 bases, leaving 4 bases between the germline ends. The CDR3 length is 12 residues. In germline, CDR1 is SEHNR, CDR2 FQNEAQ (reference sequence). CDR3 bases: TGTGCCAGCAGCTTAAAGGACACTGAAGCTTTCTTT. It specifies CASSLKDTEAFF.

The genes are TRBV28 and TRBJ2-7, with D possibly being TRBD1 (5 bases). CDR3 size: 12 residues. V lost 10 bases, J lost 0 bases, and 10 bases lay in between. CDR1 and CDR2 from the germline V gene are MDHEN and SYDVKM. The CDR3 DNA is TGTGCCACCACAGGAAGCTCCTACGAGCAGTACGTC. Translation: CATTGSSYEQYV.